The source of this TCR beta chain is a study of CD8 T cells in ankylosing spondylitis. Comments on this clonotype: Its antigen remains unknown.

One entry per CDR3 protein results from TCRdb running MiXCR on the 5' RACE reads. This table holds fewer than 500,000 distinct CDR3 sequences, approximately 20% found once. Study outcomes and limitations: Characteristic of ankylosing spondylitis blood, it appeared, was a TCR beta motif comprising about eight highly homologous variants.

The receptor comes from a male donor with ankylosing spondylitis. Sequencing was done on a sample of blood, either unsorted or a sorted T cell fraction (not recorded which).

CDR3 in DNA: TGTGCCAGCAGTCATAGACAGGGCGGCTTCGATAGCAATCAGCCCCAGCATTTT. Its protein product is CASSHRQGGFDSNQPQHF. This rearrangement joins TRBV27 to TRBJ1-5; 7 nucleotides align to TRBD1. The CDR3 loop spans 18 amino acids. V trimming: 5 bases; J trimming: 0 bases; junction bases outside the gene matches: 13. Germline V gene lookup returns CDR1 MNHEY and CDR2 SMNVEV (reference sequence).